This T cell receptor beta chain is drawn from a study of CD8+ T cells in alopecia areata. The wider study: C3H/HeJ donors aged about 6-13 months with spontaneous alopecia supplied skin grafted onto roughly 6-10-week-old female C3H/HeJ mice. Study-wide results and limits: Scalp specimens additionally yield sequences from normal skin's resident alphabeta T cells. Lesional scalp displayed greater clonality than normal scalp, most notably in alopecia totalis/universalis. Possibly as an HLA-related effect, TCR sharing across patients appeared less clear than in mice.

About this clone: The target antigen is unknown. Mouse gene names apply. The read is 4 residues too short to cover the CDR3 end, so that end is filled in from the germline J gene.

It was cDNA, reverse transcribed from extracted RNA, that served as the sequencing template. This table comes from immunoSEQ multiplex PCR, and its TCRdb copy is limited to in-frame clones, with some not included. The sample includes some 120,000 clones, none of them occurring once. Germline loops: CDR1 NNHDY, CDR2 SYVADS. The CDR3 contains 15 residues. This TCR derives from a C3H/HeJ mouse with alopecia areata. This line is of MHC haplotype H2-k. Sequencing was performed on lesional skin. This chain uses TRBV13-3 with TRBJ2-4; 9 bases match TRBD2. The sequenced CDR3 bases are TGTGCCAGCAGTGATGCAGGGCTGGGGGGGAAC. Its translation is CASSDAGLGGN. In full, the CDR3 reads CASSDAGLGGNTLYF.